Listed below are T cell receptor beta chains from one sample, sequenced in a study of blood T cell repertoires in COVID-19. Profiling relied on immunoSEQ multiplex PCR, and the TCRdb table lists in-frame clones only, not all of them. Here the sample spans about 400,000 clones, around 89% being singletons. The specimen was peripheral blood. The receptor source for this set is a man aged 40-50 years with acute or convalescent COVID-19. CDR3s include the opening cysteine and the closing phenylalanine or tryptophan. The D gene is left open where the match is weak. A row's size may be missing; if present it is once, few, many or a size class.

V gene	clone size	J gene	D gene	CDR3 DNA	CDR3 protein
TRBV9	.	TRBJ2-3	.	TGTGCCAGCAGCGTAATCGGTACCGGGGGCACAGATACGCAGTATTTT	CASSVIGTGGTDTQYF
TRBV18	.	TRBJ2-1	.	TGTGCCAGCTCACCTCCGGGATCGGGCTACAATGAGCAGTTCTTC	CASSPPGSGYNEQFF
TRBV4-2	once	TRBJ2-5	.	TGTGCCAGCAGCCAAGAGTTGGGGCGGAGTATCCAAGAGACCCAGTACTTC	CASSQELGRSIQETQYF
TRBV18	.	TRBJ2-3	TRBD1	TGTGCCAGCTCACTCGACAGGGTCGGTACTACTAGCACAGATACGCAGTATTTT	CASSLDRVGTTSTDTQYF
TRBV7-8	.	TRBJ1-1	.	TGTGCCAGCAGCGACAGACTGAACACTGAAGCTTTCTTT	CASSDRLNTEAFF
TRBV7-2	.	TRBJ2-7	.	TGTGCCAGCAGCTCGCCAGGAGGGACCGGCTACGAGCAGTACTTC	CASSSPGGTGYEQYF
TRBV19	.	TRBJ2-7	.	TGTGCCAGTAGTATCGGGGAGGGGGGATCCGTGGACGAGCAGTACTTC	CASSIGEGGSVDEQYF
TRBV5-1	.	TRBJ2-5	TRBD2	TGCGCCAGCAGCTTGCCAGCGGGAACGAGAGGGCTTAAGTCGGAGACCCAGTACTTC	CASSLPAGTRGLKSETQYF
TRBV2	.	TRBJ1-5	TRBD1	TGTGCCAGCAGTGATAGAGGACAGGGGGCCTTACTTAATCAGCCCCAGCATTTT	CASSDRGQGALLNQPQHF
TRBV7-3	.	TRBJ2-3	TRBD2	TGTGCCAGCAGCTTAGGCATAGCGGGGCCGGGGGATACGCAGTATTTT	CASSLGIAGPGDTQYF
TRBV5-1	.	TRBJ2-6	.	TGCGCCAGCAGCTTGGCATTGGGAGGCCCCTCTGGGGCCAACGTCCTGACTTTC	CASSLALGGPSGANVLTF
TRBV10-2	.	TRBJ1-5	TRBD1	TGCGCCAGCAGTGTTACAGGGGAAGGCAGCAATCAGCCCCAGCATTTT	CASSVTGEGSNQPQHF
TRBV6-2/TRBV6-3	.	TRBJ2-1	.	TGTGCCAGCAGTTACACTTACAATGAGCAGTTCTTC	CASSYTYNEQFF
TRBV6-1	few	TRBJ2-2	.	TGTGCCAGCAGTGAAGCGCCTCAGGGTATCCGCTTGAACACCGGGGAGCTGTTTTTT	CASSEAPQGIRLNTGELFF
TRBV6-6	.	TRBJ2-5	.	TGTGCCAGCAGAGGTAACAGGGTCGGGGAGACCCAGTACTTC	CASRGNRVGETQYF
TRBV28	.	TRBJ2-7	TRBD1	TGTGCCAGCAGTTCCGGGACAGCGGCGTTGGAGCAGTACTTC	CASSSGTAALEQYF
TRBV6-2/TRBV6-3	.	TRBJ2-7	.	TGTGCCAGCAGCCGAACTCTGGACAGCTCCTACGAGCAGTACTTC	CASSRTLDSSYEQYF
TRBV4-1	.	TRBJ1-5	.	TGCGCCAGCAGCCAAGATCGGATGGGGGGATTTCAGCCCCAGCATTTT	CASSQDRMGGFQPQHF
TRBV5-1	.	TRBJ2-6	.	TGCGCCAGCCAAACCAGCTCTGGGGCCAACGTCCTGACTTTC	CASQTSSGANVLTF
TRBV29-1	.	TRBJ2-2	.	TGCAGCGTTGCCGCACAGGGCGTCGGGGAGCTGTTTTTT	CSVAAQGVGELFF
TRBV7-6	.	TRBJ2-1	.	TGTGCCAGCAGCTTAGTTTCGGGTCGACGAATCTACAATGAGCAGTTCTTC	CASSLVSGRRIYNEQFF
TRBV28	.	TRBJ2-4	.	TGTGCCAGCAGTCAACTGATCAGCGGATTAGCCAAAAACATTCAGTACTTC	CASSQLISGLAKNIQYF
TRBV6-2/TRBV6-3	once	TRBJ2-1	.	TGTGCCAGCAGTTTCGTATCCGGGCAAGGGGCCCATTACAATGAGCAGTTCTTC	CASSFVSGQGAHYNEQFF
TRBV19	.	TRBJ2-1	TRBD2	TGTGCCAGTAGTATTGGGACTAGGGTAAATGAGCAGTTCTTC	CASSIGTRVNEQFF
TRBV7-2	.	TRBJ2-1	.	TGTGCCAGCAGCCCCAAAGAGAAACTGGCGGTTGAGCAGTTCTTC	CASSPKEKLAVEQFF
TRBV19	.	TRBJ2-2	TRBD1	TGTGCCAGTAGCGCGAGACAGGGCGGCACCGGGGAGCTGTTTTTT	CASSARQGGTGELFF
TRBV2	.	TRBJ1-5	.	TGTGCCAGCAGTGATTTGGGGCGCAATCAGCCCCAGCATTTT	CASSDLGRNQPQHF
TRBV29-1	.	TRBJ1-2	.	TGCAGCGTTGAAGATCAGGAGACAGCGTATGGCTACACCTTC	CSVEDQETAYGYTF
TRBV4-2	.	TRBJ2-5	.	TGTGCCAGCAGCCAAGAGATGGGACTCAGAGGGCAAGAGACCCAGTACTTC	CASSQEMGLRGQETQYF
TRBV5-1	.	TRBJ1-4	.	TGCGCCAGCAGCCCCATCGGGGGGTCGGACGAAAAACTGTTTTTT	CASSPIGGSDEKLFF
TRBV2	.	TRBJ1-1	TRBD1	TGTGCCAGCAGTGCTGGGCCCCCGACAGGGATGACTGAAGCTTTCTTT	CASSAGPPTGMTEAFF
TRBV7-2	few	TRBJ2-7	TRBD2	TGTGCCAGCAGCCTCCGACTAGCGGGAGCCTACGAGCAGTACTTC	CASSLRLAGAYEQYF
TRBV7-6	.	TRBJ2-1	TRBD2	TGTGCCAGCAGCTTAGCGCCTGTAGGGACTATTAACAATGAGCAGTTCTTC	CASSLAPVGTINNEQFF
TRBV28	.	TRBJ1-2	.	TGTGCCAGCGCCACTCGGGGGAAAAGAAATGGCTACACCTTC	CASATRGKRNGYTF
TRBV12-3/TRBV12-4	.	TRBJ2-3	.	TGTGCCAGCAGCGGTAGCCCCCCAGATACGCAGTATTTT	CASSGSPPDTQYF
TRBV5-6	.	TRBJ2-1	TRBD2	TGTGCCAGCAGCGTTAGCGGGGACTCCTACAATGAGCAGTTCTTC	CASSVSGDSYNEQFF
TRBV5-1	.	TRBJ1-1	.	TGCGCCAGCAGCTATCTAACAGGACGGAACACTGAAGCTTTCTTT	CASSYLTGRNTEAFF
TRBV4-3	.	TRBJ1-2	.	TGCGCCAGCAGCCAAGATAGGGGCAGAGTCTATGGCTACACCTTC	CASSQDRGRVYGYTF
TRBV7-9	.	TRBJ2-7	TRBD1	TGTGCCAGCAGCCTCTCGGGACAGGCCTACGAGCAGTACTTC	CASSLSGQAYEQYF
TRBV5-5	few	TRBJ2-5	TRBD1	TGTGCCAGCAGCTCCAGGACAGGGAGGGAGACCCAGTACTTC	CASSSRTGRETQYF
TRBV27	.	TRBJ1-1	.	TGTGCCAGCAGTTTTACGGAGGGTACTGAAGCTTTCTTT	CASSFTEGTEAFF
TRBV6-6	.	TRBJ2-2	TRBD2	TGTGCCAGCAGTTACGGACTAGGAGGGACCGGGGAGCTGTTTTTT	CASSYGLGGTGELFF
TRBV7-9	.	TRBJ1-2	.	TGTGCCAGCAGCTTAGAGTTCCCCAGGACAGTTGCTAACTATGGCTACACCTTC	CASSLEFPRTVANYGYTF
TRBV30	.	TRBJ1-3	.	TGTGCCTGGAGTGTCGTTGGAAACACCATATATTTT	CAWSVVGNTIYF
TRBV20-1	.	TRBJ2-3	.	TGCAGCCCCTTGACGAGGGATACGCAGTATTTT	CSPLTRDTQYF
TRBV9	.	TRBJ1-6	TRBD1	TGTGCCAGCAGCGTGACAGGGGGCAATAATTCACCCCTCCACTTT	CASSVTGGNNSPLHF
TRBV6-5	.	TRBJ1-2	TRBD1	TGTGCCAGCAGATACCGGTGGGACAGGGGGAGCTATGGCTACACCTTC	CASRYRWDRGSYGYTF
TRBV6-5	.	TRBJ1-1	TRBD1	TGTGCCAGCAGTTACGTGACAGGGAAAACTGAAGCTTTCTTT	CASSYVTGKTEAFF
TRBV30	.	TRBJ1-2	.	TGTGCCTGGAGTGTAGAGGGCGTTAAGGGCTACACCTTC	CAWSVEGVKGYTF
TRBV29-1	.	TRBJ2-5	TRBD1	TGCAGCGCCCGGACAGGGCCCCAAGAGACCCAGTACTTC	CSARTGPQETQYF
TRBV27	.	TRBJ1-1	.	TGTGCCAGCAGTTTCGACGGACATTTGGGCACTGAAGCTTTCTTT	CASSFDGHLGTEAFF
TRBV5-4	.	TRBJ1-4	.	TGTGCCAGCAGTTACATAGGAGGTGAAAAACTGTTTTTT	CASSYIGGEKLFF
TRBV19	.	TRBJ1-6	.	TGTGCCAGTAGTGTACAGGGAGCATATAATTCACCCCTCCACTTT	CASSVQGAYNSPLHF
TRBV13	.	TRBJ2-3	.	TGTGCCAGCAGCCCCCCGGGACAAGGGTCCACAGATACGCAGTATTTT	CASSPPGQGSTDTQYF
TRBV27	.	TRBJ1-5	.	TGTGCCAGCACCCCCACCCTGGGACTCCGTCAGCCCCAGCATTTT	CASTPTLGLRQPQHF
TRBV27	.	TRBJ2-7	.	TGTGCCAGCAGTTTAGGGCAGGGCACCTACGAGCAGTACTTC	CASSLGQGTYEQYF